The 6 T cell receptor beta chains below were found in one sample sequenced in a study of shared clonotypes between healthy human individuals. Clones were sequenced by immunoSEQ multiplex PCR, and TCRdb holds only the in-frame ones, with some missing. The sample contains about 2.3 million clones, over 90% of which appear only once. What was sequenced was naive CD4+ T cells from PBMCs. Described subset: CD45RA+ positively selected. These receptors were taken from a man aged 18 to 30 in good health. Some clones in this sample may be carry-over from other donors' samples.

CDR3 amino acids: CASSLEGVRRSQPQHF. The CDR3, as DNA: TGTGCCAGCAGTTTAGAGGGGGTGCGGCGGTCTCAGCCCCAGCATTTT. The chain employs TRBV27 and TRBJ1-5; weak D call: TRBD1 (6 bases). The V end was cut by 2 bases, the J end by 6 bases, with 17 bases between. The length of the CDR3 is 16 residues. Germline V gives CDR1 MNHEY, CDR2 SMNVEV (reference sequence).

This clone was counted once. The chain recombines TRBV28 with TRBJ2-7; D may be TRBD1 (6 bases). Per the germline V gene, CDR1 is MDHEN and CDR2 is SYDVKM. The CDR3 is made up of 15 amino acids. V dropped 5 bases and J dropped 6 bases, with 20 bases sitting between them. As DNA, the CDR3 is TGTGCCAGCAGTCCAGTAACAGGGATTAAAAGCGAGCAGTACTTC. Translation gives CASSPVTGIKSEQYF.

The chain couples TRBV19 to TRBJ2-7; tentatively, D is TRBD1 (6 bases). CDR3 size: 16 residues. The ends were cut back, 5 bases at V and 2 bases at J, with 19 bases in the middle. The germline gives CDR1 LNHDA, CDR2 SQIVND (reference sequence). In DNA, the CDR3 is TGTGCCAGTAGTGATCGTACACAGGGACAAACCTACGAGCAGTACTTC. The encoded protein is CASSDRTQGQTYEQYF.

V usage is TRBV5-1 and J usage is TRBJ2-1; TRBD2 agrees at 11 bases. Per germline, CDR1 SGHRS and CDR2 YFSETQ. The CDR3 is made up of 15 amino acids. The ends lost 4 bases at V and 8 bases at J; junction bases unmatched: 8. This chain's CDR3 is CASSLLAGVIDEQFF. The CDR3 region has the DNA TGCGCCAGCAGCCTACTAGCGGGAGTGATCGATGAGCAGTTCTTC.

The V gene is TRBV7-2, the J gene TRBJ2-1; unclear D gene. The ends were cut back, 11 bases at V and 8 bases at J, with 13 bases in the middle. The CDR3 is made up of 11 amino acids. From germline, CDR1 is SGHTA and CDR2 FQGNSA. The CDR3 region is CAVDIGDEQFF. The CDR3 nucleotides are TGTGCCGTCGACATCGGCGATGAGCAGTTCTTC.

The DNA of the CDR3 is TGTGCCACCAGCAGAGCGGGACAGAGGGACTATGGCTACACCTTC. Its translation: CATSRAGQRDYGYTF. The gene calls are TRBV15 and TRBJ1-2; 7 nucleotides align to TRBD1. The germline V gene encodes CDR1 LNHNV and CDR2 YYDKDF (reference sequence). V was pared by 1 base and J by 3 bases, with 5 bases of the junction left unmatched. The CDR3 length is 15 residues. Complete variable domain (other parts from reference TRBV15 and TRBJ1-2): DAMVIQNPRYQVTQFGKPVTLSCSQTLNHNVMYWYQQKSSQAPKLLFHYYDKDFNNEADTPDNFQSRRPNTSFCFLDIRSPGLGDTAMYLCATSRAGQRDYGYTFGSGTRLTVV.